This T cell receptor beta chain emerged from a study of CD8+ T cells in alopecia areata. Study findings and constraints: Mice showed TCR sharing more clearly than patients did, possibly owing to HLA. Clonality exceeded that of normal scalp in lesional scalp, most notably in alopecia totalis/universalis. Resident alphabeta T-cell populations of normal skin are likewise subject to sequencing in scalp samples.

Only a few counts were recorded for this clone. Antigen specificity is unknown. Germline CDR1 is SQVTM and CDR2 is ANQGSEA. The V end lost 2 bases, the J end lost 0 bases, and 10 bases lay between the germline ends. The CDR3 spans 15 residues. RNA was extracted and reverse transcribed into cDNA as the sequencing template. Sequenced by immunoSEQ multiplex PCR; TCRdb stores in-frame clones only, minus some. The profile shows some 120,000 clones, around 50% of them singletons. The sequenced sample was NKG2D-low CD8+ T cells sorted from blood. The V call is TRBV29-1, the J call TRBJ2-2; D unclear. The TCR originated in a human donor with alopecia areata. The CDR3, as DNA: TGCAGCGTTGAATCGGCGGAAACGAACACCGGGGAGCTGTTTTTT. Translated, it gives CSVESAETNTGELFF.